This entry features one T cell receptor beta chain sequence. Antigen: not known. Assay: immunoSEQ multiplex PCR; the TCRdb copy retains only in-frame clones and omits some. Of 100,000 to 150,000 clones in the sample, about 89% were seen once. Germline assignment: CDR1 MDHEN and CDR2 SYDVKM. With 5 bases clipped from V and 1 base from J, the junction kept 4 bases outside the gene matches. This CDR3 contains 14 residues. The data stem from a study of T cell responses to AZD1222 COVID-19 vaccine. Study-wide results and caveats: In a largely white British group with more females than males, clonal diversity was possibly underestimated.

V is TRBV28 and J is TRBJ1-1; 7 bases agree with TRBD1. This clonotype originated in an adult who received the AZD1222 COVID-19 vaccine. The sample consisted of peripheral blood, taken 28 days after the second AZD1222 dose. DNA for the CDR3: TGTGCCAGCAGTCGCGGGACAGCGAACACTGAAGCTTTCTTT. It yields the protein CASSRGTANTEAFF.